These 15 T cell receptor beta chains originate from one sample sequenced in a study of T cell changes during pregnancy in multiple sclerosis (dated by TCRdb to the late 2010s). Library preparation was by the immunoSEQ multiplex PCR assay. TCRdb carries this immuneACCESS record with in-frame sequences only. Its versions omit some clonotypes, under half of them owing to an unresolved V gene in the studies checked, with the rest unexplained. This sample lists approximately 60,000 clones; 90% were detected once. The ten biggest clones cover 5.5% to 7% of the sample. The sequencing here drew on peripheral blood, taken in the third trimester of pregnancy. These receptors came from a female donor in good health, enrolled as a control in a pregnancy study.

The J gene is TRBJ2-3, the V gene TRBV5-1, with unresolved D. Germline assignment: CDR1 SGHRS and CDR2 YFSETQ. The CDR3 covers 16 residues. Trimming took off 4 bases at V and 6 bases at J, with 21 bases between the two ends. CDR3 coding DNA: TGCGCCAGCAGCCCGTCGGAGATATCTGTGCGCGATACGCAGTATTTT. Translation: CASSPSEISVRDTQYF.

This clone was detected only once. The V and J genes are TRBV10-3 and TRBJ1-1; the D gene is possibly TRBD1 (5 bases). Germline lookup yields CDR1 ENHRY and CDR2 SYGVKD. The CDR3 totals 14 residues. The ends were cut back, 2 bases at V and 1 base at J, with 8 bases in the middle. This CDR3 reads CAISEGQANTEAFF. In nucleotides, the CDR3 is TGTGCCATCAGTGAGGGACAAGCGAACACTGAAGCTTTCTTT.

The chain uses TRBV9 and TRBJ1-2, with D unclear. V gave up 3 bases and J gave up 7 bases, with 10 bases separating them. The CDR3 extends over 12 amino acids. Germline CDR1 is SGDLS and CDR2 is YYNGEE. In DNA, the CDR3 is TGTGCCAGCAGCGATCGGGTTGCTGGCTACACCTTC. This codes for CASSDRVAGYTF.

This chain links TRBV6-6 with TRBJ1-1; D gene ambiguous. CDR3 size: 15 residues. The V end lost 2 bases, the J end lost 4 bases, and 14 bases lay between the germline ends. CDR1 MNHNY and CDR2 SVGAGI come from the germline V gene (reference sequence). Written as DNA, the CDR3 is TGTGCCAGCAGTTACGGAATCGGCGGCCCCACTGAAGCTTTCTTT. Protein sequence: CASSYGIGGPTEAFF.

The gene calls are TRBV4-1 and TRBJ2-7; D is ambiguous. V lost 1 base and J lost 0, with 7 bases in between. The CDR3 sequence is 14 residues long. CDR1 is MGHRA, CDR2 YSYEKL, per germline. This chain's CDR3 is CASSQGPDSYEQYF. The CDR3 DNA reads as TGCGCCAGCAGCCAAGGTCCAGACTCCTACGAGCAGTACTTC.

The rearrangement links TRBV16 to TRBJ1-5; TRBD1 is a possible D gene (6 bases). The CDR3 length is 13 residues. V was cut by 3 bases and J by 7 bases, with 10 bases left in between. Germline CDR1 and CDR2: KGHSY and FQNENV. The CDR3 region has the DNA TGTGCCAGCAGCCAGGACAGAGGGCAGCCCCAGCATTTT. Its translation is CASSQDRGQPQHF.

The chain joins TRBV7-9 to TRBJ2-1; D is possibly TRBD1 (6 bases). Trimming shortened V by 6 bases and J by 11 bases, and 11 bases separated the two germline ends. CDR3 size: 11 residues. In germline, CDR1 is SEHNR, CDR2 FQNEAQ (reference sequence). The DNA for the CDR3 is TGTGCCAGCAGACGACAGGCCCAGCAGTTCTTC. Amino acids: CASRRQAQQFF.

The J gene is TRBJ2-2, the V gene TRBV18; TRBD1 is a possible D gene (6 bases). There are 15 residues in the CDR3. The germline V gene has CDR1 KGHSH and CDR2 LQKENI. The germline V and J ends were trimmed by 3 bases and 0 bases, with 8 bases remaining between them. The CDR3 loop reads CASSPGTTNTGELFF. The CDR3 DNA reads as TGTGCCAGCTCACCCGGGACAACGAACACCGGGGAGCTGTTTTTT.

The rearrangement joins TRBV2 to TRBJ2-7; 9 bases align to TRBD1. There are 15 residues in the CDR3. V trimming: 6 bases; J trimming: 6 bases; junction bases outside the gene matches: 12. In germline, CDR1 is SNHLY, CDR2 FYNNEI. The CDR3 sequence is CASRERGTGILEQYF. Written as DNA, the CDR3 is TGTGCCAGCAGGGAGCGTGGGACAGGGATTCTCGAGCAGTACTTC.

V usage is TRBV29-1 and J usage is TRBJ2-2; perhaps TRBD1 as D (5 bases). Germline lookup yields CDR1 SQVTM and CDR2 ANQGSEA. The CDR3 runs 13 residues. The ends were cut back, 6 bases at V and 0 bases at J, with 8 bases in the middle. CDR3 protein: CSVGHTNTGELFF. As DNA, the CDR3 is TGCAGCGTCGGACATACGAACACCGGGGAGCTGTTTTTT.

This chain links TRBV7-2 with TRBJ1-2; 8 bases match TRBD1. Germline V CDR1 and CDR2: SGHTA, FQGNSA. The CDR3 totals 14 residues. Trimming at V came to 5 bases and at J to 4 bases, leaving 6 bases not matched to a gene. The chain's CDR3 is CASSPRDRSYGYTF. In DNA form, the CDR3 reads TGTGCCAGCAGCCCCCGGGACAGGAGCTATGGCTACACCTTC. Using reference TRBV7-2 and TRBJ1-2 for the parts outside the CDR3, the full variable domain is GAGVSQSPSNKVTEKGKDVELRCDPISGHTALYWYRQSLGQGLEFLIYFQGNSAPDKSGLPSDRFSAERTGGSVSTLTIQRTQQEDSAVYLCASSPRDRSYGYTFGSGTRLTVV.

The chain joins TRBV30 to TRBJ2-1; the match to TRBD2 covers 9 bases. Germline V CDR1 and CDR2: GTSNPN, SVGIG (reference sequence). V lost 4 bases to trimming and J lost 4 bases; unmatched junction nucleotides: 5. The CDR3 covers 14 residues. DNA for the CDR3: TGTGCCTGGAATAAGCGGGAGGAGTACAATGAGCAGTTCTTC. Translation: CAWNKREEYNEQFF.

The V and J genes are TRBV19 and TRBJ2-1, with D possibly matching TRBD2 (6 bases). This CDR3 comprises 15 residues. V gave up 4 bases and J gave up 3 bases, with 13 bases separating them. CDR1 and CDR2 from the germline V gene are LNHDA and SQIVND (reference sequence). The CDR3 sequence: CASSKGGRSYNEQFF. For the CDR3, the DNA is TGTGCCAGTAGTAAGGGTGGGAGGAGCTACAATGAGCAGTTCTTC.

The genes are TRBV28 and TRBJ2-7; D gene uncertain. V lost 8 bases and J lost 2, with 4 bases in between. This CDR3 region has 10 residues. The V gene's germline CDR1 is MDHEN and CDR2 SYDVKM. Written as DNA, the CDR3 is TGTGCCAGCGCTACCTACGAGCAGTACTTC. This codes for CASATYEQYF.

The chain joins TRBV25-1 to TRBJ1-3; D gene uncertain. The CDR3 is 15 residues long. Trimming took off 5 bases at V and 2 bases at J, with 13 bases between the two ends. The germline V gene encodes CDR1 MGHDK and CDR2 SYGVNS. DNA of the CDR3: TGTGCCAGCAGTCCCCCGCTAGGCCCTGGAAACACCATATATTTT. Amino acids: CASSPPLGPGNTIYF.